A selection of T cell receptor beta chains follows, all from one sample in a study of control samples from healthy donors and cancer patients. The protocol was immunoSEQ multiplex PCR, while the TCRdb copy is restricted to in-frame clones and leaves out a portion. The sample contains roughly 120,000 clones, around 90% of which appear only once. Sequencing was performed on blood. These receptors were collected from a woman in her seventies in good health. CDR3s include the opening cysteine and the closing phenylalanine or tryptophan. The D gene is left open where the match is weak. Not every row has a clone size; where given, it reads once, few, many or a size class.

TRBV7-8,TRBJ2-5,17,NA,TRBD1,CASSSRPGQGPLWAQYF,TGTGCCAGCAGCTCGAGACCCGGACAGGGCCCACTATGGGCCCAGTACTTC
TRBV7-2,TRBJ2-1,16,NA,NA,CASSSPPSGGYNEQFF,TGTGCCAGCAGCTCTCCCCCAAGCGGAGGGTACAATGAGCAGTTCTTC
TRBV19,TRBJ1-2,14,NA,NA,CASSIGPEVYGYTF,TGTGCCAGTAGTATAGGCCCAGAGGTTTATGGCTACACCTTC
TRBV5-1,TRBJ2-3,15,once,NA,CASSLDWVSTDTQYF,TGCGCCAGCAGCTTGGATTGGGTTAGCACAGATACGCAGTATTTT
TRBV13,TRBJ1-1,13,few,NA,CASSLAPPGEAFF,TGTGCCAGCAGCTTAGCTCCGCCCGGTGAAGCTTTCTTT
TRBV7-8,TRBJ2-2,14,NA,NA,CASRWGANTGELFF,TGTGCCAGCAGGTGGGGGGCCAACACCGGGGAGCTGTTTTTT
TRBV13,TRBJ2-7,15,NA,TRBD1,CASSPIPTGAREQYF,TGTGCCAGCAGCCCCATCCCAACAGGGGCCCGCGAGCAGTACTTC
TRBV19,TRBJ1-1,15,NA,NA,CASNELGTLNTEAFF,TGTGCCAGTAACGAACTCGGAACCCTGAACACTGAAGCTTTCTTT
TRBV11-2,TRBJ2-1,15,NA,TRBD2,CASSLGLAGLNEQFF,TGTGCCAGCAGCTTGGGACTAGCGGGGTTGAATGAGCAGTTCTTC
TRBV27,TRBJ2-3,16,few,TRBD1,CASSFLGGASRDTQYF,TGTGCCAGCAGTTTTCTAGGGGGCGCTTCCCGGGATACGCAGTATTTT
TRBV7-9,TRBJ2-7,15,NA,NA,CASSPDRRGTYEQYF,TGTGCCAGCAGCCCGGATCGGAGGGGAACCTACGAGCAGTACTTC
TRBV10-1,TRBJ2-7,14,NA,NA,CASSEARGTREQYF,TGCGCCAGCAGTGAAGCTCGGGGTACGAGAGAGCAGTACTTC
TRBV10-3,TRBJ1-2,15,once,TRBD1,CAINQRDRGGEGYTF,TGTGCCATCAATCAACGGGACAGGGGAGGGGAAGGCTACACCTTC
TRBV23-1,TRBJ2-5,21,NA,TRBD2,CASSQEDPPRLAGGLTETQYF,TGCGCCAGCAGTCAAGAGGATCCTCCGAGACTAGCGGGGGGCCTAACGGAGACCCAGTACTTC
TRBV7-8,TRBJ1-1,12,NA,NA,CASSYAGTEAFF,TGTGCCAGCAGCTACGCGGGCACTGAAGCTTTCTTT
TRBV6-6,TRBJ1-6,13,NA,NA,CASRRGNDSPLHF,TGTGCCAGCAGGAGGGGGAACGATTCACCCCTCCACTTT
TRBV7-3,TRBJ2-5,14,NA,NA,CASSVGTIQETQYF,TGTGCCAGCAGCGTAGGGACCATCCAAGAGACCCAGTACTTC
TRBV2,TRBJ1-2,14,NA,NA,CASSRPDGNYGYTF,TGTGCCAGCAGTCGCCCGGACGGGAACTATGGCTACACCTTC
TRBV7-3,TRBJ1-1,15,NA,TRBD1,CASSSEGQGPAEAFF,TGTGCCAGCAGCTCCGAGGGACAGGGGCCCGCTGAAGCTTTCTTT
TRBV3-1/TRBV3-2,TRBJ1-4,15,NA,NA,CASSDPGSEGEKLFF,TGTGCCAGCAGTGATCCAGGTTCGGAGGGTGAAAAACTGTTTTTT